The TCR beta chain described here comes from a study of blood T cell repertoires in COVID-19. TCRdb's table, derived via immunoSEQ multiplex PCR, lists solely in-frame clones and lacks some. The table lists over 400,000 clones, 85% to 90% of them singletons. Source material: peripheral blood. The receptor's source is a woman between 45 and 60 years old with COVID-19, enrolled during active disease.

The CDR3, as DNA: TGTGCCAGCTCGACAGGCCTAAAGGATACGCAGTATTTT. Translation: CASSTGLKDTQYF. V gene TRBV2 combines with J gene TRBJ2-3; a possible D gene is TRBD1 (6 bases). Trimming shortened V by 8 bases and J by 6 bases, and 15 bases separated the two germline ends. CDR3 size: 13 residues. In germline, CDR1 is SNHLY, CDR2 FYNNEI.